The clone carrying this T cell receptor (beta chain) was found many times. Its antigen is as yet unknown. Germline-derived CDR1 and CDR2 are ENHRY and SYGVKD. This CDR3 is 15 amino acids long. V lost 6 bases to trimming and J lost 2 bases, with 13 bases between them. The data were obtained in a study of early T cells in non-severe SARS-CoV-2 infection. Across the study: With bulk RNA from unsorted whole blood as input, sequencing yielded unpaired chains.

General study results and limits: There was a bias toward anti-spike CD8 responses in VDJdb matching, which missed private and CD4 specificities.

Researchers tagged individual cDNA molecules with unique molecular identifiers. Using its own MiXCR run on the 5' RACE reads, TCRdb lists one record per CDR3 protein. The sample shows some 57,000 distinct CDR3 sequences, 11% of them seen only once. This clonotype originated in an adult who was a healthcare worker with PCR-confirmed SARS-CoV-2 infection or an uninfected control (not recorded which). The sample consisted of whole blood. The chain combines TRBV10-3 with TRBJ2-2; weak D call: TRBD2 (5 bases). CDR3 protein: CAIRGTEVNTGELFF. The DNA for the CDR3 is TGTGCCATCAGAGGAACGGAGGTCAACACCGGGGAGCTGTTTTTT.